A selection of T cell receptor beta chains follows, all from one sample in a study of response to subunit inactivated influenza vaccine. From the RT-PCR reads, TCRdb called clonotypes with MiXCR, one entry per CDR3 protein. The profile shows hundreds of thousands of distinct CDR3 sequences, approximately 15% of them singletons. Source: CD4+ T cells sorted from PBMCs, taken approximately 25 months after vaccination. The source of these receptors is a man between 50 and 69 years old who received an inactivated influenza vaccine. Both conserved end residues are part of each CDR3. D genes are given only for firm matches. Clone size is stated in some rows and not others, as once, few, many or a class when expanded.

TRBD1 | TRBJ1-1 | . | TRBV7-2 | TGTGCCAGCAGCTTGGACAGGGGGGGAGCTTTCTTT | CASSLDRGGAFF
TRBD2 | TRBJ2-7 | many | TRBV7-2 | TGTGCCAGCAGCCCGGGACTAGAGACCTACGAGCAGTACTTC | CASSPGLETYEQYF
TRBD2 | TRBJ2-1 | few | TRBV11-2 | TGTGCCAGCAGCTTTAGTCGGGAGGGTGAGCAGTTCTTC | CASSFSREGEQFF
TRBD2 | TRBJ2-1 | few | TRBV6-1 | TGTGCCAGCAGTCCGTACAGCGGGAGGAATTACAATGAGCAGTTCTTC | CASSPYSGRNYNEQFF
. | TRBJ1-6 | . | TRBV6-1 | TGTGCCAGCAACAAGGACAGTTTTAATTCACCCCTCCACTTT | CASNKDSFNSPLHF
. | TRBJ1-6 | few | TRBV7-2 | TGTGCCAGCAGCCCTAATTTCTCACCCCTCCACTTT | CASSPNFSPLHF
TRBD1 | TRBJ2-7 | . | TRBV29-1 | TGCAGCGTTGGGGGGATACGGACAGGGGGCAACGAGCAGTACTTC | CSVGGIRTGGNEQYF
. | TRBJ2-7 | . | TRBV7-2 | TGTGCCAGCAGCTTAGGTGCGGCGGCTTTATCCTACGAGCAGTACTTC | CASSLGAAALSYEQYF
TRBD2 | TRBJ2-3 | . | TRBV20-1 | TGCAGTGCCGAACTAGCGGGCGGCACAGATACGCAGTATTTT | CSAELAGGTDTQYF
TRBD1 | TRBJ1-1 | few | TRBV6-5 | TGTGCCAGCAGTTGGACAGGGAGCACTGAAGCTTTCTTT | CASSWTGSTEAFF
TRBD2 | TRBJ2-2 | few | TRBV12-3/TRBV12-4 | TGTGCCAGCAGTTTCTTTAGGACTAGCGGGGGGTCCGGGGAGCTGTTTTTT | CASSFFRTSGGSGELFF
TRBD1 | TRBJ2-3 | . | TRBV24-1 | TGTGCCACCAGTGACCCTGGGACAGGGGGCGCGACAGATACGCAGTATTTT | CATSDPGTGGATDTQYF
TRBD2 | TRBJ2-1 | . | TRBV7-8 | TGTGCCAGCAGCTTAGGCGGGGGGGCAGTAAGGAATGAGCAGTTCTTC | CASSLGGGAVRNEQFF
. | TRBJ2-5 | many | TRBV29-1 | TGCAGCGCCCCCCTGGGGGGCCGAGAGACCCAGTACTTC | CSAPLGGRETQYF
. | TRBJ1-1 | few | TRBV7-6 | TGTGCCAGCAGCTTAGGTGCGGGGAGCACTGAAGCTTTCTTT | CASSLGAGSTEAFF
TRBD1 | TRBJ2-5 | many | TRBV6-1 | TGTGCCAGCAGTCCCCTGGGACAGGGGACCCAAGAGACCCAGTACTTC | CASSPLGQGTQETQYF
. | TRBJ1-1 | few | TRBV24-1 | TGTGCCACCAGGGGAGGGTCCACTGAAGCTTTCTTT | CATRGGSTEAFF
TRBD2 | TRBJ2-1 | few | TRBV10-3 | TGTGCCATCAGTTCCACTAGCGGGAGGGATGAGCAGTTCTTC | CAISSTSGRDEQFF
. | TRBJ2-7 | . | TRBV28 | TGTGCCAGCAGTCCCGGGACAAGGCTCGGCGAGCAGTACTTC | CASSPGTRLGEQYF
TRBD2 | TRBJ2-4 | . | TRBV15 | TGTGCCACCAGCAGCGTCCCCGGGACTAAATTACTAGCCAAAAACATTCAGTACTTC | CATSSVPGTKLLAKNIQYF
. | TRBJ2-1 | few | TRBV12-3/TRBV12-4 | TGTGCCAGCAGTTTAAGGGGGGGAGGGCCGGGGAATGAGCAGTTCTTC | CASSLRGGGPGNEQFF
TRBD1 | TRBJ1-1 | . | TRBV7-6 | TGTGCCAGCAGCTTATCGGAAGGACAGGGGGCAGACACTGAAGCTTTCTTT | CASSLSEGQGADTEAFF
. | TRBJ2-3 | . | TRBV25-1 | TGTGCCAGCAGTGAATTGGTTTCGATTAGCTCAGATACGCAGTATTTT | CASSELVSISSDTQYF
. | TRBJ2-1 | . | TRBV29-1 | TGCAGCATGAGGACCCTCCGCAATGAGCAGTTCTTC | CSMRTLRNEQFF
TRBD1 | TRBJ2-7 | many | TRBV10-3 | TGTGCCATCAGTGGACAGGGGTACGAGCAGTACTTC | CAISGQGYEQYF
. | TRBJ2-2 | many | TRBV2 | TGTGCCAGCGGATTCCGGGACCCGAACACCGGGGAGCTGTTTTTT | CASGFRDPNTGELFF
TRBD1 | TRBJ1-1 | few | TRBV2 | TGTGCCAGCATGCATAGGGGGCCAAACACTGAAGCTTTCTTT | CASMHRGPNTEAFF
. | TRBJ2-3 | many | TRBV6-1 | TGTGCCAGCAGTGAACGGGGAGGACCAGATACGCAGTATTTT | CASSERGGPDTQYF
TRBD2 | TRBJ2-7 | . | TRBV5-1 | TGCGCCAGCAGCTTGGACGCGGGAGTTCGGAGCGAGCAGTACTTC | CASSLDAGVRSEQYF
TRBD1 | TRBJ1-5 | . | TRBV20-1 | TGCAGTGGATTGGAGAGGACAGGGGCCGTTCAGCCCCAGCATTTT | CSGLERTGAVQPQHF
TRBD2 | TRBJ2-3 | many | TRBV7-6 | TGTGCCAGCAAACGGGGGGGCACAGATACGCAGTATTTT | CASKRGGTDTQYF
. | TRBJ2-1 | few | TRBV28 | TGTGCCATTCGGGCCCCTAGGTCCTACAATGAGCAGTTCTTC | CAIRAPRSYNEQFF
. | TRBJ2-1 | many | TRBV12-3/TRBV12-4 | TGTGCCAGCATGGGGGGTCCCTACAATGAGCAGTTCTTC | CASMGGPYNEQFF
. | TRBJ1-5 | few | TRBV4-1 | TGCGCCAGCAGCCGGATGGGCGGCAATCAGCCCCAGCATTTT | CASSRMGGNQPQHF
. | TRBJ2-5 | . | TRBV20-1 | TGCAGTGCCGCCAGGCTGGGCGGAGCCCAAGAGACCCAGTACTTC | CSAARLGGAQETQYF
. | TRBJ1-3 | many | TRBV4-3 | TGCGCCAGCAGCCAAGATCCTGTGAGCACCACCACTGGAAACACCATATATTTT | CASSQDPVSTTTGNTIYF
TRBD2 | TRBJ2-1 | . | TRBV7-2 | TGTGCCAGCAGCTTAGGACTAGCGGTTAATGAGCAGTTCTTC | CASSLGLAVNEQFF
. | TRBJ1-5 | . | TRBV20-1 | TGCAGTGCTAGGACCACACCAGATAGCAATCAGCCCCAGCATTTT | CSARTTPDSNQPQHF
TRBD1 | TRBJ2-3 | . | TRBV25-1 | TGCGCCAGGAGCCCAGTCAGGGGGACAGGGATGGGCAGGGCAGATACGCAGTATTTT | CARSPVRGTGMGRADTQYF
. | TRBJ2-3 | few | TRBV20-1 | TGCAGTGCTAGGGCTAGCACAGATACGCAGTATTTT | CSARASTDTQYF
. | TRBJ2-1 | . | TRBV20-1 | TGCAGTGCTAGAAAAACGGATAAGCCCTACAATGAGCAGTTCTTC | CSARKTDKPYNEQFF
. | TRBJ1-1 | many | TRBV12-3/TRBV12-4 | TGTGCCAGCAGTTTCGTGGGGGACACTGAAGCTTTCTTT | CASSFVGDTEAFF
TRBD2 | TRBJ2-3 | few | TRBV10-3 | TGTGCCATCACCCAGACTAGCGGGGGCCCCGATACGCAGTATTTT | CAITQTSGGPDTQYF
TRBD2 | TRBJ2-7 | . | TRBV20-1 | TGCAGTGCCTACTTATCCGGGACTAGCGCCTTGGTGGGCTACGAGCAGTACTTC | CSAYLSGTSALVGYEQYF
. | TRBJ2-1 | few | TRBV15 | TGTGCCACCAGAGCCGACAGTATGCCTTTGAATGAGCAGTTCTTC | CATRADSMPLNEQFF
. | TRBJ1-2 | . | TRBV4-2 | TGTGCCAGCAGCCAGGGTGAGGTTGGCTACACCTTC | CASSQGEVGYTF
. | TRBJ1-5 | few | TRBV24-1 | TGTGCCACCCCAAGGGGGGCATCTTCCGATAGCAATCAGCCCCAGCATTTT | CATPRGASSDSNQPQHF
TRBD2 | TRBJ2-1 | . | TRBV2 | TGTGCCAGCAGTGATAAAGCGGGGCCGGGTGAGCAGTTCTTC | CASSDKAGPGEQFF
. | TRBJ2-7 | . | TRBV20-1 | TGCAGTGCCGCCGATGTAGGCAGGGAGTACTACGAGCAGTACTTC | CSAADVGREYYEQYF
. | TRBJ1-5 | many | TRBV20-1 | TGCAGTGCTAGAGATCGGGGGAATCAGCCCCAGCATTTT | CSARDRGNQPQHF
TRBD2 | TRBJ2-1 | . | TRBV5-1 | TGCGCCAGCAGCTTGTTGACTAGCGGGGGGAATGAGCAGTTCTTC | CASSLLTSGGNEQFF